The present T cell receptor (beta chain) was sequenced within a study of response to subunit inactivated influenza vaccine. Study observations and caveats: With each seasonal influenza vaccination, the authors suggested, few new T cells are recruited.

This clonotype was detected a few times. Its target is not known. Germline CDR1 and CDR2: SGHTA and FQGNSA. V dropped 3 bases and J dropped 3; count of bases not matched to a gene: 5. This CDR3 region has 16 residues. TCRdb reprocessed the RT-PCR reads with MiXCR, giving one entry per CDR3 protein. This table has over 750,000 distinct CDR3 sequences, around 21% appearing once. This rearrangement joins TRBV7-2 to TRBJ1-4; 9 nucleotides line up with TRBD1. This sample comprised PBMCs from blood, obtained roughly 5 days after vaccination. The receptor was derived from a man aged 50 to 59 who received an inactivated influenza vaccine. The CDR3 DNA is TGTGCCAGCAGCTTTACAGGGGGCGCGTCTAATGAAAAACTGTTTTTT. It codes for CASSFTGGASNEKLFF.